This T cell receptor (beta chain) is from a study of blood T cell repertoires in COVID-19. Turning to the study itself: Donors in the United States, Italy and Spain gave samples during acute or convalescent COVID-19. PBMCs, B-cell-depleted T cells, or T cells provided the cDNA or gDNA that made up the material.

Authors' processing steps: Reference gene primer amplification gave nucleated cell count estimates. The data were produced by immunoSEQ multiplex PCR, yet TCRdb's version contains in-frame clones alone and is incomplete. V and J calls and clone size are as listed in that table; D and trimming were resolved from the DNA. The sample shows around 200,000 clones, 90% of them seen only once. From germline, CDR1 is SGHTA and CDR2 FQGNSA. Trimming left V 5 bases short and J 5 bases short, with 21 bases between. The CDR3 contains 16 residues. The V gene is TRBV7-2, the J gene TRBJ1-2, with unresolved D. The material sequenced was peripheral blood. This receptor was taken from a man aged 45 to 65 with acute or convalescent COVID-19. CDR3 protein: CASSPNERGELYGYTF. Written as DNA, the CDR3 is TGTGCCAGCAGCCCAAACGAACGGGGAGAACTATATGGCTACACCTTC.